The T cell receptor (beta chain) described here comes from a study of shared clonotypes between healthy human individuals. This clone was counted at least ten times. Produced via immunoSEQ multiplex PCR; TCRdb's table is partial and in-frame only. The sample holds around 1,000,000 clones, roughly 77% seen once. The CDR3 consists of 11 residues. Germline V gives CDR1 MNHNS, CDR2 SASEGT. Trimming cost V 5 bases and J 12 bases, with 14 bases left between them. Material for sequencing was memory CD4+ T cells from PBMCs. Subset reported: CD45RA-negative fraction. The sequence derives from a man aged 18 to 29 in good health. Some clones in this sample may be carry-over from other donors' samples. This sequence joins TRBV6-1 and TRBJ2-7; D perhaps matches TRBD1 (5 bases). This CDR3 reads CASSLQGRWYF. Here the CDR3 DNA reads TGTGCCAGCAGTTTGCAGGGAAGATGGTACTTC.